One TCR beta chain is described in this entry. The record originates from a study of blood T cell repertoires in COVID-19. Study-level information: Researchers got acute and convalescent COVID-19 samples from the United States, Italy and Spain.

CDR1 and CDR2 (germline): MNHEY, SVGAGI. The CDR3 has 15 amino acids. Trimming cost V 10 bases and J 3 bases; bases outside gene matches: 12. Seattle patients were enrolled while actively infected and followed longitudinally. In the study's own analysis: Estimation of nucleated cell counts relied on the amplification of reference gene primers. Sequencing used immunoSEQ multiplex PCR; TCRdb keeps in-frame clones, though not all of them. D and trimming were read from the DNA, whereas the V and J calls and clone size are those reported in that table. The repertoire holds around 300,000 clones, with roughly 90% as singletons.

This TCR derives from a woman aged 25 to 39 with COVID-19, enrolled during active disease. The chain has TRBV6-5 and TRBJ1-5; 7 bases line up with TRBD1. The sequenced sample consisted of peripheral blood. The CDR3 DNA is TGTGCCACCTACACAAGACAGGGTACCAATCAGCCCCAGCATTTT. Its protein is CATYTRQGTNQPQHF.